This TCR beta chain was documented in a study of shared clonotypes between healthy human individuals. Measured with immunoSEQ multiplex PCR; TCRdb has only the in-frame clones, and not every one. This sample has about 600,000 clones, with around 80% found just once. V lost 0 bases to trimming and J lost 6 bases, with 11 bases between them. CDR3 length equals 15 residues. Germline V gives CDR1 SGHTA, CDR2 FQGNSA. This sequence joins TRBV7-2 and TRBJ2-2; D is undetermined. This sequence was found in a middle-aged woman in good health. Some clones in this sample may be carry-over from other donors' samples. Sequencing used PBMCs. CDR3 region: CASSLARGPAGELFF. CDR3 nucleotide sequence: TGTGCCAGCAGCTTAGCGCGCGGCCCCGCCGGGGAGCTGTTTTTT. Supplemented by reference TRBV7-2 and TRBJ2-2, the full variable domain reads GAGVSQSPSNKVTEKGKDVELRCDPISGHTALYWYRQSLGQGLEFLIYFQGNSAPDKSGLPSDRFSAERTGGSVSTLTIQRTQQEDSAVYLCASSLARGPAGELFFGEGSRLTVL.